This T cell receptor beta chain was profiled in a study of blood T cell repertoires in COVID-19. In the study overall: Collection of acute and convalescent COVID-19 samples took place in the United States, Italy and Spain.

Per the original data handling: Researchers report that nucleated cell counts were estimated from reference gene primer amplification. The repertoire was sequenced with immunoSEQ multiplex PCR; TCRdb's copy has only in-frame clones and lacks some. For V, J and clone size, that table is used; D and trimming come from the DNA. The repertoire holds 500,000 or so clones, with about 90% as singletons. This study enrolled people aged about 18 to 100 from about two dozen US geographic areas. Cohorts were based on clinical histories the participants reported. V was cut by 2 bases and J by 3 bases, with 5 bases left in between. Germline values: CDR1 SGHRS, CDR2 YFSETQ. The CDR3 consists of 12 residues.

Sequencing input: PBMCs or T cells enriched from blood (not recorded which). V is TRBV5-1 and J is TRBJ1-1; D gene unclear. The receptor was derived from a woman aged 18-35 years who had recovered from COVID-19. The CDR3, as DNA: TGCGCCAGCAGCTTCGGGTACACTGAAGCTTTCTTT. Encoded protein: CASSFGYTEAFF.